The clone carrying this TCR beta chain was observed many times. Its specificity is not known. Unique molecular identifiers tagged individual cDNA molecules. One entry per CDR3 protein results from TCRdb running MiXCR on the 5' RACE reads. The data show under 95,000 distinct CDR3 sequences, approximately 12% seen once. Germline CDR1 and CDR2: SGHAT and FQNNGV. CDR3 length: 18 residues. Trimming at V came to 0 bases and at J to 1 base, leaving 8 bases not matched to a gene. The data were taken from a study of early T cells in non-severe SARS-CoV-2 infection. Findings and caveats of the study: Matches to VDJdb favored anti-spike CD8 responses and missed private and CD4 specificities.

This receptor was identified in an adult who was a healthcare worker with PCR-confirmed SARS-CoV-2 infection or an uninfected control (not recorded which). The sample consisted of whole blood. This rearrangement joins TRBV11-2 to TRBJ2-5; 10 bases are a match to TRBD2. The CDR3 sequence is CASSLDHRLAGAQETQYF. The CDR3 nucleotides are TGTGCCAGCAGCTTAGATCATAGGCTAGCGGGAGCCCAAGAGACCCAGTACTTC.